The source of this TCR beta chain is a study of response to subunit inactivated influenza vaccine. The study's findings and limits: Every seasonal influenza vaccination brings in few new T cells, the authors suggested.

This clonotype was counted ten times or more. Its antigen remains unknown. TCRdb passed the RT-PCR reads through MiXCR, listing each CDR3 protein once. This repertoire shows under 200,000 distinct CDR3 sequences, over 9.5% found once; its top ten account for 25% to 35%. V was pared by 6 bases and J by 4 bases, with 10 bases between. The CDR3 extends over 13 amino acids. Germline CDR1 KGHSH, CDR2 LQKENI. These sequences were also reported in another study, on T cells expressing NK-cell markers. As that study records: UMI-tagged 5'RACE template switching yielded the TCR beta cDNA. In sorted CD3+CD56+NKG2C+, CD3+CD56+NKG2C- and CD3+CD56-NKG2C+ T cells, TCR beta repertoires were obtained. The CD3+CD56-NKG2C+ fraction of a few donors was likewise dominated by these clonotypes.

The starting material was CD8+ T cells sorted from PBMCs, obtained 12 days after vaccination. The sequence was collected from a man in his fifties or sixties who received an inactivated influenza vaccine. The chain couples TRBV18 to TRBJ2-1, with D possibly matching TRBD2 (6 bases). The CDR3: CASSKDYYNEQFF. The CDR3 nucleotides are TGTGCCAGCTCCAAGGACTATTACAATGAGCAGTTCTTC.